The clone carrying this T cell receptor (beta chain) occurred once. This CDR3 is built from 19 residues. After removal of 1 base from V and 1 base from J, the junction contained 12 bases not matched to a gene. The V gene's germline CDR1 is LNHDA and CDR2 SQIVND (reference sequence). The data were obtained in a study of blood T cell repertoires in COVID-19. Sequencing was performed with immunoSEQ multiplex PCR; in TCRdb, only in-frame clones are kept and a portion is missing. The data hold about 77,000 clones, with approximately 80% observed a single time. This TCR was recovered from a woman aged 70 to 79 with acute or convalescent COVID-19. The sample comprised peripheral blood. The rearrangement uses TRBV19 and TRBJ1-5, with 8 bases lining up with TRBD1. The CDR3 nucleotides are TGTGCCAGTAGTATAGGAGACCAGGGGGCCGGGTGGAGCAATCAGCCCCAGCATTTT. Amino acid sequence: CASSIGDQGAGWSNQPQHF. Filled out from reference TRBV19 and TRBJ1-5, the complete variable domain reads DGGITQSPKYLFRKEGQNVTLSCEQNLNHDAMYWYRQDPGQGLRLIYYSQIVNDFQKGDIAEGYSVSREKKESFPLTVTSAQKNPTAFYLCASSIGDQGAGWSNQPQHFGDGTRLSIL.